The T cell receptor beta chain under discussion was sequenced for a study of blood T cell repertoires in COVID-19. Libraries were prepared by immunoSEQ multiplex PCR; TCRdb keeps only in-frame clonotypes and omits some of them. The sample carries hundreds of thousands of clones, roughly nine tenths recorded once. V was clipped by 1 base and J by 5 bases; unmatched bases: 4. CDR1 SGHRS and CDR2 YFSETQ come from the germline V gene. This CDR3 spans 14 amino acids. This clone was counted only a few times. The chain employs TRBV5-1 and TRBJ1-1; 8 bases align to TRBD1. The clonotype originates from a woman aged 18-30 years with acute COVID-19. The sample comprised PBMCs or T cells enriched from blood (not recorded which). DNA of the CDR3: TGCGCCAGCAGCTTGTATACAGGGGGGACTGAAGCTTTCTTT. This codes for CASSLYTGGTEAFF.